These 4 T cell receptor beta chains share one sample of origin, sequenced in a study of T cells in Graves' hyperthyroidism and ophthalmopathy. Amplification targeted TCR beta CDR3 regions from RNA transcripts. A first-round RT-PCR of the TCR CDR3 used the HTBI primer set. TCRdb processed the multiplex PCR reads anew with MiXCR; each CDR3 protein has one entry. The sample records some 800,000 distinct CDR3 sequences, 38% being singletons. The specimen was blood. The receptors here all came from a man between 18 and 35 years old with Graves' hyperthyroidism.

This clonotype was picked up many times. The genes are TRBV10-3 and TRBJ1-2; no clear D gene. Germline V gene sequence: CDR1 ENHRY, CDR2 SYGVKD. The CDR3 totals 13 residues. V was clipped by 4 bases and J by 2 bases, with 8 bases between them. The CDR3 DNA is TGTGCCATCAGTGCTACGTCCAACTATGGCTACACCTTC. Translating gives CAISATSNYGYTF.

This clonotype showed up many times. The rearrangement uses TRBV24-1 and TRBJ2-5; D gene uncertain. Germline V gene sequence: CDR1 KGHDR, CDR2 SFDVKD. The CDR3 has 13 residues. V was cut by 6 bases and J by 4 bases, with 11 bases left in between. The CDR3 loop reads CATSPGFPETQYF. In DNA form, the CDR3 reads TGTGCCACCAGTCCCGGATTCCCAGAGACCCAGTACTTC.

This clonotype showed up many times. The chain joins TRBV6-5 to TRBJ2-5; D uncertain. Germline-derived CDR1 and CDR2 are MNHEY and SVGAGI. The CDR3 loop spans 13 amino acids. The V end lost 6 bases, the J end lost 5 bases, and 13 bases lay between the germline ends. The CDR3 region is CASRSTVGETQYF. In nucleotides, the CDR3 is TGTGCCAGCAGAAGCACGGTTGGGGAGACCCAGTACTTC.

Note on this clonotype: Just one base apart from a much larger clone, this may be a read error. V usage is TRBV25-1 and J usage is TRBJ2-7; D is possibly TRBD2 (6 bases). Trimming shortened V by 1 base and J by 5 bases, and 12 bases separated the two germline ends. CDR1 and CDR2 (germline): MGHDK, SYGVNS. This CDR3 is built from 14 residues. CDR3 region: CASSEFMGGDEQYF. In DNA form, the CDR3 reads TGTGCCAGCAGTGAATTTATGGGGGGTGACGAGCAGTACTTC.